The present entry profiles one T cell receptor (beta chain) with its context. The antigen is unknown. The data derive from a study of CXCR3-negative and CXCR3-positive naive CD8 T cells. Broader study findings: Whereas both naive subsets had comparably high diversity, memory CD8+ cells had much lower diversity.

Germline CDR1 is SGHTA and CDR2 is FQGTGA. This CDR3 region has 15 residues. Libraries were UMI-labeled 5' RACE TRB cDNA. TCRdb re-called the 5' RACE reads and catalogs CDR3 proteins one per entry, DNA excluded. This sample carries approximately 52,000 distinct CDR3 sequences, with approximately 16% going to the ten biggest clones. Sequencing input: memory CD8+ T cells from blood. V gene TRBV7-3 combines with J gene TRBJ2-5; there is no DNA to check the TCRdb D call of TRBD2. The TCR originated in a human donor in good health. Some clones in this sample may be carry-over from other donors' samples. The CDR3 sequence: CASSPGLAVQETQYF.